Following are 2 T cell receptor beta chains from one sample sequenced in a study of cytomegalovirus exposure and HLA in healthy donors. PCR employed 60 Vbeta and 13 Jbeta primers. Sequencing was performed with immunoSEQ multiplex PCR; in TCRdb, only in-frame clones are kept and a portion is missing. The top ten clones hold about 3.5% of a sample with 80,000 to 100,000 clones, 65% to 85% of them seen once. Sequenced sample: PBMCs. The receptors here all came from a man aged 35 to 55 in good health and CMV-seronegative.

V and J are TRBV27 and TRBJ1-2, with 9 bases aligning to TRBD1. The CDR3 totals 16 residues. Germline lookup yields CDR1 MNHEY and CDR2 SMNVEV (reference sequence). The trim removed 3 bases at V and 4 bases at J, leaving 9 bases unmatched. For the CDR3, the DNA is TGTGCCAGCAGTTTTCGCCGGGACAGGGCCGTCTATGGCTACACCTTC. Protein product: CASSFRRDRAVYGYTF.

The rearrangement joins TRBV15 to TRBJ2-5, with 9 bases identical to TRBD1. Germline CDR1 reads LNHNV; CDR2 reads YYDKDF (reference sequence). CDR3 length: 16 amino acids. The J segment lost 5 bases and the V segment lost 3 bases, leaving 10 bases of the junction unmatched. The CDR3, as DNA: TGTGCCACCAGCAGGGGACTTCGGACAGGGGAGGAGACCCAGTACTTC. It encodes CATSRGLRTGEETQYF.